The TCR beta chain under discussion was sequenced for a study of T cells after yellow fever vaccination. About the research overall: The authors prepared low-cell-number fractions using SMART-Seq v4 Ultra Low Input. Study conclusions and caveats: Few clonotypes appeared in both CD4 and CD8 compartments.

Deletions cut 1 base from V and 4 bases from J, with 10 bases between. The CDR3 extends over 14 amino acids. Germline assignment: CDR1 LGHNA and CDR2 YSLEER. Synthesis of TCR cDNA relied on 5'RACE template switching, which attached a universal primer site and UMIs. TCRdb redid the calling of the 5' RACE reads with MiXCR, one entry per CDR3 protein. The repertoire holds 45,000 to 65,000 distinct CDR3 sequences, with less than 8.5% as singletons. This specimen consisted of CD8+ T cells not binding an NS4B(214-222) dextramer, sorted from PBMCs, obtained roughly seven weeks after the first yellow fever vaccination. This receptor was identified in a man between 18 and 29 years old who received the YFV17D yellow fever vaccine. The chain has TRBV4-3 and TRBJ1-2; D is perhaps TRBD1 (5 bases). CDR3 amino acids: CASSQGEGSYGYTF. The DNA for the CDR3 is TGCGCCAGCAGCCAAGGAGAGGGGAGCTATGGCTACACCTTC.